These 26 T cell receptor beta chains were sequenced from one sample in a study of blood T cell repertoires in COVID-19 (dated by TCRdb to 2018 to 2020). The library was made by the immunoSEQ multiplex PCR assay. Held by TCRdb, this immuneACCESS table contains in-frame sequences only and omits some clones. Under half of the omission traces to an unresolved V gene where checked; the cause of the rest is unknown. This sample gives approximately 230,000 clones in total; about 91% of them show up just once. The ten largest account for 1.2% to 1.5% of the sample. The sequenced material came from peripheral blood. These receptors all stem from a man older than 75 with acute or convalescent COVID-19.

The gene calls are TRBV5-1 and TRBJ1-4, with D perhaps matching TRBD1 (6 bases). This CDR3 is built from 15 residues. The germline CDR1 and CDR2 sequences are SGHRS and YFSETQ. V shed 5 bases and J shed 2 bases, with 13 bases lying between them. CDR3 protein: CASSYNTGTNEKLFF. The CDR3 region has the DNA TGCGCCAGCAGTTATAATACAGGGACTAATGAAAAACTGTTTTTT.

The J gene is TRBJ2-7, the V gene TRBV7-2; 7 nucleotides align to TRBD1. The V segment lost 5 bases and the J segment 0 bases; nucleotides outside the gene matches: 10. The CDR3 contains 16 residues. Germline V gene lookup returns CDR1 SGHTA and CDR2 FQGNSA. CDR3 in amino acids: CASSRAGWTGSYEQYF. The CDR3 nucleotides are TGTGCCAGCAGCCGCGCCGGATGGACAGGCTCCTACGAGCAGTACTTC.

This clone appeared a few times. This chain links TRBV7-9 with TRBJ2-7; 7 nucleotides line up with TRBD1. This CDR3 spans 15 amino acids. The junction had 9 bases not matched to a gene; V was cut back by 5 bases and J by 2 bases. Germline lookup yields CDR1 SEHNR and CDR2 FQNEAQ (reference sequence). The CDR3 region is CASSKGTVWTYEQYF. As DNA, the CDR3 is TGTGCCAGCAGCAAGGGGACAGTTTGGACCTACGAGCAGTACTTC.

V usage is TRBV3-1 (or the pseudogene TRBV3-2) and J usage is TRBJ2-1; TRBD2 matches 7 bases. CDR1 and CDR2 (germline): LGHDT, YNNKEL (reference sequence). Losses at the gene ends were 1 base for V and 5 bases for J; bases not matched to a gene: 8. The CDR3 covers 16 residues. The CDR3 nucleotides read TGTGCCAGCAGCCAAGTTCATCGCGGGAGAGACAATGAGCAGTTCTTC. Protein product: CASSQVHRGRDNEQFF.

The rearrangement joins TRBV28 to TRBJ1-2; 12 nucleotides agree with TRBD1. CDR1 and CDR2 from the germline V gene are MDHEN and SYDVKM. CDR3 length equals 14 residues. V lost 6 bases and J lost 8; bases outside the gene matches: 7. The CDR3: CASRPGQGAGGYTF. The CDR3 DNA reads TGTGCCAGCAGGCCGGGACAGGGGGCTGGAGGCTACACCTTC.

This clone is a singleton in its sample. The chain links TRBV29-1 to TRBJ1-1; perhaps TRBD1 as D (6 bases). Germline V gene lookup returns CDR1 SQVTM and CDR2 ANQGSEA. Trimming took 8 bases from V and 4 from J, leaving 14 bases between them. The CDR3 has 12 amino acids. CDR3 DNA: TGCAGCACAATAACAGGGTTCACTGAAGCTTTCTTT. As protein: CSTITGFTEAFF.

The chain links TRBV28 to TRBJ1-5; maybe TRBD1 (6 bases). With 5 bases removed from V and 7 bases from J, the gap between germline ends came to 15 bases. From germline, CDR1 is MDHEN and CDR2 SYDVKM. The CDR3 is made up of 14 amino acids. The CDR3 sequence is CASSRHDQGQPQHF. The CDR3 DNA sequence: TGTGCCAGCAGTCGCCATGATCAGGGGCAGCCCCAGCATTTT.

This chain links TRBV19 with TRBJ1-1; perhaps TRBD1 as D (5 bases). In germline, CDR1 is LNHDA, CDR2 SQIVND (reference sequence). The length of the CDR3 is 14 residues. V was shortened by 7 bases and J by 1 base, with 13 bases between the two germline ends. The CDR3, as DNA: TGTGCCAGTACCCAACAGGTATGGAACACTGAAGCTTTCTTT. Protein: CASTQQVWNTEAFF.

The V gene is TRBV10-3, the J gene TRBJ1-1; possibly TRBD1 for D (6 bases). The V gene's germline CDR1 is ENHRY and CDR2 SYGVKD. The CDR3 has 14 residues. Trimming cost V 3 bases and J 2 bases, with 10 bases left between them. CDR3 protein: CAISEGTLNTEAFF. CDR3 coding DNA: TGTGCCATCAGTGAAGGGACATTAAACACTGAAGCTTTCTTT.

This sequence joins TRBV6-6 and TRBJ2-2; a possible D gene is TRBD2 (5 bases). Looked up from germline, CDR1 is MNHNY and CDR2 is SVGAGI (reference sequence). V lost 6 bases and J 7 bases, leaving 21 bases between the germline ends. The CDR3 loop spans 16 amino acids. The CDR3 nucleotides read TGTGCCAGCAGCCATATTCTCTCCTCTAGCATCGGGGAGCTGTTTTTT. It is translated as CASSHILSSSIGELFF.

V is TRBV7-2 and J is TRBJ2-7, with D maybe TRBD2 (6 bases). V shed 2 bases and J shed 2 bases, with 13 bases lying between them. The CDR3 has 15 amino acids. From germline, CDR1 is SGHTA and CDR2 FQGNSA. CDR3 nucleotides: TGTGCCAGCAGCTTAAGGTCTAGCGTTACCTACGAGCAGTACTTC. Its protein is CASSLRSSVTYEQYF. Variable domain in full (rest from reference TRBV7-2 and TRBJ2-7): GAGVSQSPSNKVTEKGKDVELRCDPISGHTALYWYRQSLGQGLEFLIYFQGNSAPDKSGLPSDRFSAERTGGSVSTLTIQRTQQEDSAVYLCASSLRSSVTYEQYFGPGTRLTVT.

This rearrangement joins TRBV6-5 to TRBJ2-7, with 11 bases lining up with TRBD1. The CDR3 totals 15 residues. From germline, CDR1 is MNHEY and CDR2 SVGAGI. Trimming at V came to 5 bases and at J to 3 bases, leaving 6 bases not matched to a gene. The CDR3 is CASSLRGTGGYEQYF. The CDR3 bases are TGTGCCAGCAGTCTACGCGGGACAGGGGGCTACGAGCAGTACTTC.

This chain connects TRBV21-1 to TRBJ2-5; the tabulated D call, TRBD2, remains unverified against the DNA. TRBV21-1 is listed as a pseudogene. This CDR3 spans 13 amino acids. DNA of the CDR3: TGTGCCAGCAGCGACGACCGCGGGAGGACCCAGTACTTC. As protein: CASSDDRGRTQYF.

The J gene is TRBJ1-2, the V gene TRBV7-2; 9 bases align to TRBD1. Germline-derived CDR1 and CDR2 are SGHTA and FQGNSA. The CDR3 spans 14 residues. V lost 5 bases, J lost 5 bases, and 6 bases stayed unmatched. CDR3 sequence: CASSAGTGPYGYTF. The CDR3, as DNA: TGTGCCAGCAGCGCAGGGACAGGGCCTTATGGCTACACCTTC.

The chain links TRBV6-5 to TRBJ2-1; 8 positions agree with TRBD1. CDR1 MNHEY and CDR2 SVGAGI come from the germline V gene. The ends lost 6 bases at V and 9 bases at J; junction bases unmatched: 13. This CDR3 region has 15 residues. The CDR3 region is CASSFDRGAPGEQFF. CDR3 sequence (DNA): TGTGCCAGCAGCTTCGACAGGGGCGCCCCGGGTGAGCAGTTCTTC.

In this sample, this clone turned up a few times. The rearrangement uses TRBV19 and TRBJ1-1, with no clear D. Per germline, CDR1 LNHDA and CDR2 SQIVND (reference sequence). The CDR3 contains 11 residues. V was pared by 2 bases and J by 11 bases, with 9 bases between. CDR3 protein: CASSITAVAFF. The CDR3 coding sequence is TGTGCCAGTAGTATAACCGCAGTCGCTTTCTTT. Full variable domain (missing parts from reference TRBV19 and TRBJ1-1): DGGITQSPKYLFRKEGQNVTLSCEQNLNHDAMYWYRQDPGQGLRLIYYSQIVNDFQKGDIAEGYSVSREKKESFPLTVTSAQKNPTAFYLCASSITAVAFFGQGTRLTVV.

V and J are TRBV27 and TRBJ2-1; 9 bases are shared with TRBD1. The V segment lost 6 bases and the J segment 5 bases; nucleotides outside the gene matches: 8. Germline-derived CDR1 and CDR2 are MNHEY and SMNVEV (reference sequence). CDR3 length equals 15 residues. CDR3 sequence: CASSPGTGSHNEQFF. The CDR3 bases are TGTGCCAGCAGCCCCGGGACAGGGTCCCACAATGAGCAGTTCTTC.

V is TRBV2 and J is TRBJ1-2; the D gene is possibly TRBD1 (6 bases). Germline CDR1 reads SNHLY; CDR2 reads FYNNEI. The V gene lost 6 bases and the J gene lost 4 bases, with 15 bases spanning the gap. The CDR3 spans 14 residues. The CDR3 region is CASRRTVTSYGYTF. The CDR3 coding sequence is TGTGCCAGCAGACGGACAGTTACCTCCTATGGCTACACCTTC.

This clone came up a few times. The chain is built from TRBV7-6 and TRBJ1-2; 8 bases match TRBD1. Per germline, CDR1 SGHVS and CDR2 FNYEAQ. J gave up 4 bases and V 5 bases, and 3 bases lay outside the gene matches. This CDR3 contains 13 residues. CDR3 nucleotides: TGTGCCAGCAGCCGACAGGGGACCTATGGCTACACCTTC. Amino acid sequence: CASSRQGTYGYTF.

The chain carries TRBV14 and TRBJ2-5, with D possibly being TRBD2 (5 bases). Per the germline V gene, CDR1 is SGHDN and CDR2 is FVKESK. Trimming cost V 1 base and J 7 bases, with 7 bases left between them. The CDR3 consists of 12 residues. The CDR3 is CASSQGGVTQYF. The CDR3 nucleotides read TGTGCCAGCAGCCAAGGGGGAGTGACCCAGTACTTC.

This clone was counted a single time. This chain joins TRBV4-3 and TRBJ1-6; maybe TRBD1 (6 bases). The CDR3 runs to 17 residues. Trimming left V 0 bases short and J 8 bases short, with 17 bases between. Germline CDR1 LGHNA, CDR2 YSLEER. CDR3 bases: TGCGCCAGCAGCCAAGATCCTACCTCAACAGGGTATTCACCCCTCCACTTT. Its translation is CASSQDPTSTGYSPLHF.

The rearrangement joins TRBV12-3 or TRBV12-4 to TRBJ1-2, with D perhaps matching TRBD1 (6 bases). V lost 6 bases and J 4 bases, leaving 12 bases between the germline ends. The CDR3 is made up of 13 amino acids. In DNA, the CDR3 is TGTGCCAGCAGCAGACAGGTGGCCTATGGCTACACCTTC. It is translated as CASSRQVAYGYTF.

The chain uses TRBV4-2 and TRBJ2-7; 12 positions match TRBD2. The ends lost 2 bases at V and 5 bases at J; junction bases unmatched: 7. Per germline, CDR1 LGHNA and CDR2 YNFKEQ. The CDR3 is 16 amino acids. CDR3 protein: CASSQQRLAGVHEQYF. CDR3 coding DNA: TGTGCCAGCAGCCAACAGAGACTAGCGGGGGTCCACGAGCAGTACTTC.

This chain's CDR3 is CASRTGAQPQHF. CDR3 coding DNA: TGTGCCAGCAGGACAGGGGCCCAGCCCCAGCATTTT. The genes are TRBV27 and TRBJ1-5, with TRBD1 matching over 8 bases. The CDR3 length is 12 residues. With V trimmed by 6 bases and J by 7 bases, 2 bases remained unmatched. CDR1 MNHEY and CDR2 SMNVEV come from the germline V gene (reference sequence).

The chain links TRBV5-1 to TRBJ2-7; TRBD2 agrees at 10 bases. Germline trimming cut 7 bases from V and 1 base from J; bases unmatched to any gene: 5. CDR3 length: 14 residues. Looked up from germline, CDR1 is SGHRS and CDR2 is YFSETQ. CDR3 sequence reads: CASGRTSGSYEQYF. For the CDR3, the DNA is TGCGCCAGCGGGAGGACTAGCGGTTCCTACGAGCAGTACTTC. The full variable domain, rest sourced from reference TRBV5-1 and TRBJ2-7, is KAGVTQTPRYLIKTRGQQVTLSCSPISGHRSVSWYQQTPGQGLQFLFEYFSETQRNKGNFPGRFSGRQFSNSRSEMNVSTLELGDSALYLCASGRTSGSYEQYFGPGTRLTVT.

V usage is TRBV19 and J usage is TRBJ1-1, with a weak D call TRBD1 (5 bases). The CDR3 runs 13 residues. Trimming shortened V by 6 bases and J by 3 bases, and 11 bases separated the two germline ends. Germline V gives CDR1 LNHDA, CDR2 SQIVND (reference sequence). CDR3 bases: TGTGCCAGTAGATCAGGGAGGTACACTGAAGCTTTCTTT. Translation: CASRSGRYTEAFF.